This record looks at one T cell receptor (beta chain) sequence and its context. Its antigen is unidentified. These data belong to a study of OX40 agonist ivuxolimab in advanced cancers. Study in general: As their treatment, patients were administered ivuxolimab, an agonistic anti-OX40 (CD134) antibody. Patients receiving dose escalation had hepatocellular carcinoma, melanoma, renal cell or head and neck cancer. Whole-study findings and limits: With doses of 0.1 to 3.0 mg/kg, CD4+ and CD8+ blood T cells had undergone clonal expansion by week 6.

Germline-derived CDR1 and CDR2 are LNHNV and YYDKDF (reference sequence). The J segment lost 7 bases and the V segment lost 0 bases, leaving 12 bases of the junction unmatched. This CDR3 has 16 residues. The repertoire was sequenced with immunoSEQ multiplex PCR; TCRdb's copy has only in-frame clones and lacks some. The data show under 65,000 clones, around 87% seen once. The specimen was CD4+ or CD8+ T cells sorted from blood, collected in a trial of the OX40 agonist ivuxolimab. This chain uses TRBV15 with TRBJ2-7; the match to TRBD2 covers 7 bases. The origin of this receptor is an adult with an advanced solid tumor such as melanoma, head and neck, liver or kidney cancer. The CDR3 coding sequence is TGTGCCACCAGCAGAGATAATTGGGAGGGGCTGAGGGAGCAGTACTTC. It specifies CATSRDNWEGLREQYF.